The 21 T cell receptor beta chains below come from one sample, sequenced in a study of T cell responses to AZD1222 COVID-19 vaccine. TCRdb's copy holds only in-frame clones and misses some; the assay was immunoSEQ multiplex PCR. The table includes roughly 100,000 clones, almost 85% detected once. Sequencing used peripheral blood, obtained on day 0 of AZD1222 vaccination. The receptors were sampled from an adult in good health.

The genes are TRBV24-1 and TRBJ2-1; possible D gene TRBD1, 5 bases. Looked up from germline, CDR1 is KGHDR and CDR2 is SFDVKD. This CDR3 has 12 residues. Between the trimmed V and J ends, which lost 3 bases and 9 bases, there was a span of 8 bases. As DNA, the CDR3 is TGTGCCACCAGTGATGACAGACCTGAGCAGTTCTTC. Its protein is CATSDDRPEQFF.

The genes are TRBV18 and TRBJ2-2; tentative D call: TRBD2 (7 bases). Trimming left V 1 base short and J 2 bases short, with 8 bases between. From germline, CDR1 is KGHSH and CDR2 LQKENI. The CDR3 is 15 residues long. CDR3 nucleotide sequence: TGTGCCAGCTCACCACGCGGGGGCAACACCGGGGAGCTGTTTTTT. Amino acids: CASSPRGGNTGELFF.

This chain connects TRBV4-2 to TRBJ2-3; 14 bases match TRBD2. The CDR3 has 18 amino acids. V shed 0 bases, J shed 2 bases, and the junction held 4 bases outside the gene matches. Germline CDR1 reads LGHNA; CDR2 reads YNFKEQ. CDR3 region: CASSQEGLAGASTDTQYF. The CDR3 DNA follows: TGTGCCAGCAGCCAAGAGGGACTAGCGGGGGCCTCCACAGATACGCAGTATTTT.

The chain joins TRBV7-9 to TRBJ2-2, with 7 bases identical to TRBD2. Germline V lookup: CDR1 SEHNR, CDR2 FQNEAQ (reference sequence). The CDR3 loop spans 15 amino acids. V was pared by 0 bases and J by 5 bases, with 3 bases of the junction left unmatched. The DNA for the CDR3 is TGTGCCAGCAGCTTAGCCAGCGGGGTGACCGGGGAGCTGTTTTTT. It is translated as CASSLASGVTGELFF.

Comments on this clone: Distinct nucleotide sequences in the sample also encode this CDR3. The CDR3 DNA follows: TGTGCCAGTAGTATTTTAACAGCTTATAATTCACCCCTCCACTTT. Encoded protein: CASSILTAYNSPLHF. The gene calls are TRBV19 and TRBJ1-6; no clear D. V lost 3 bases and J lost 4, with 10 bases in between. Germline CDR1 is LNHDA and CDR2 is SQIVND (reference sequence). This CDR3 is built from 15 residues.

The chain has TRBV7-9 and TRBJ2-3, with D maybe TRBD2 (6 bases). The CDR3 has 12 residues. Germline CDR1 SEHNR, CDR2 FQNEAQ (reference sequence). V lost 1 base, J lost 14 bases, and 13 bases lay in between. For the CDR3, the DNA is TGTGCCAGCAGCTTAGATCGACTAGTCACGTATTTT. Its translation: CASSLDRLVTYF. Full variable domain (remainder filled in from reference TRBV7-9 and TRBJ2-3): DTGVSQNPRHKITKRGQNVTFRCDPISEHNRLYWYRQTLGQGPEFLTYFQNEAQLEKSRLLSDRFSAERPKGSFSTLEIQRTEQGDSAMYLCASSLDRLVTYFGPGTRLTVL.

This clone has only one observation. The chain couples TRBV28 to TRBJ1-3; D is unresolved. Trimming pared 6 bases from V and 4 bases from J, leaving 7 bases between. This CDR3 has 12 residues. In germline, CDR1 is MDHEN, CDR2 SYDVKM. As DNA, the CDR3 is TGTGCCAGCAGGACTGTCGGAAACACCATATATTTT. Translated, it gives CASRTVGNTIYF.

The CDR3 loop reads CASAGTGGLGNTIYF. As DNA, the CDR3 is TGTGCCAGCGCCGGGACAGGGGGACTTGGAAACACCATATATTTT. The chain employs TRBV2 and TRBJ1-3; 11 nucleotides line up with TRBD1. Germline assignment: CDR1 SNHLY and CDR2 FYNNEI. Trimming at V came to 8 bases and at J to 3 bases, leaving 6 bases not matched to a gene. The CDR3 length is 15 residues.

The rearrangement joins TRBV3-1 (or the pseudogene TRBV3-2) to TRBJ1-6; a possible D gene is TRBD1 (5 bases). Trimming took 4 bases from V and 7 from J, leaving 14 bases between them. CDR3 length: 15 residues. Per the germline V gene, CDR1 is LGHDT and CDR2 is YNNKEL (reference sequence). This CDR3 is CASSLDRGGNSPLHF. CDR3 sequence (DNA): TGTGCCAGCAGCCTAGACCGGGGGGGAAATTCACCCCTCCACTTT.

The CDR3 DNA sequence: TGTGCCAGCAGTGCCAGTACGGTGACCACTGAAGCTTTCTTT. It translates to CASSASTVTTEAFF. The J gene is TRBJ1-1, the V gene TRBV6-1; the D is unclear. The length of the CDR3 is 14 residues. Germline values: CDR1 MNHNS, CDR2 SASEGT. With 4 bases removed from V and 4 bases from J, the gap between germline ends came to 13 bases.

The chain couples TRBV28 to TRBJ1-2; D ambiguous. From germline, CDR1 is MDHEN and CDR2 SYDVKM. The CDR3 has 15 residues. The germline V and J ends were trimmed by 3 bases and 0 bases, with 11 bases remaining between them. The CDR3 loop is CASSFPGDANYGYTF. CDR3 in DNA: TGTGCCAGCAGTTTCCCTGGGGATGCTAACTATGGCTACACCTTC.

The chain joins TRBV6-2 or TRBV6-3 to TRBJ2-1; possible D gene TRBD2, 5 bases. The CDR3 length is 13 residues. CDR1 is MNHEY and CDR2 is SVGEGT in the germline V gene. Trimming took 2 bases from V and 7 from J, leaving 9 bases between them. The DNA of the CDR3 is TGTGCCAGCAGTTACACTCGGGGTAATGAGCAGTTCTTC. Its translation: CASSYTRGNEQFF.

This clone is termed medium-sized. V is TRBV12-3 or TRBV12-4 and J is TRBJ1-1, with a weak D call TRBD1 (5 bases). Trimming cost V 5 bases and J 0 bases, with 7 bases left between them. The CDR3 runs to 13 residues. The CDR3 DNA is TGTGCCAGCAGTCGACAGATGAACACTGAAGCTTTCTTT. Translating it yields CASSRQMNTEAFF.

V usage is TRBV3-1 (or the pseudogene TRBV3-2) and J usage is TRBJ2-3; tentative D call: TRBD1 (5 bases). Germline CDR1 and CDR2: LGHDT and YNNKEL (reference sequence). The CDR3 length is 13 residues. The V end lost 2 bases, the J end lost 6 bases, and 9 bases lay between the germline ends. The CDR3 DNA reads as TGTGCCAGCAGCCAAAGGGGTCAGGATACGCAGTATTTT. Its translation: CASSQRGQDTQYF.

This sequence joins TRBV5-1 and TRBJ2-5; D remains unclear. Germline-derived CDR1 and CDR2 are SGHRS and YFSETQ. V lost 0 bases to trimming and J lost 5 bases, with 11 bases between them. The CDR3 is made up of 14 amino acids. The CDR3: CASSLEATRETQYF. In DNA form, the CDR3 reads TGCGCCAGCAGCTTGGAGGCTACGCGGGAGACCCAGTACTTC.

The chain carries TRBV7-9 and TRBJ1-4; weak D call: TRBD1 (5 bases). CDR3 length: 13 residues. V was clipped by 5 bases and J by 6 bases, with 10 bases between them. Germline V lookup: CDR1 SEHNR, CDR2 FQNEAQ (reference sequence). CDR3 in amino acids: CASSPGAYEKLFF. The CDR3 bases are TGTGCCAGCAGCCCCGGGGCTTATGAAAAACTGTTTTTT.

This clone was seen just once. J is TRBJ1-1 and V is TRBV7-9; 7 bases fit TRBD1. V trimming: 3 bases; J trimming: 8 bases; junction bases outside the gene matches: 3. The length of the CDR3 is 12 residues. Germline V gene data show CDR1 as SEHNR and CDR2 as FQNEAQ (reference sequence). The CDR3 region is CASSFQGDEAFF. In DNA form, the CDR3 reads TGTGCCAGCAGCTTTCAGGGGGACGAAGCTTTCTTT. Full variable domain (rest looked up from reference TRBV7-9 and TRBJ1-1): DTGVSQNPRHKITKRGQNVTFRCDPISEHNRLYWYRQTLGQGPEFLTYFQNEAQLEKSRLLSDRFSAERPKGSFSTLEIQRTEQGDSAMYLCASSFQGDEAFFGQGTRLTVV.

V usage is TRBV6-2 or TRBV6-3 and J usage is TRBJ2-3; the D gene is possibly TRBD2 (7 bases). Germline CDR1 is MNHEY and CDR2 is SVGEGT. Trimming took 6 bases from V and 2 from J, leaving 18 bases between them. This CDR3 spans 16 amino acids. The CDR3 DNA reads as TGTGCCAGCAGCCCGGGGGGCAGGGTAATCACAGATACGCAGTATTTT. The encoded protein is CASSPGGRVITDTQYF.

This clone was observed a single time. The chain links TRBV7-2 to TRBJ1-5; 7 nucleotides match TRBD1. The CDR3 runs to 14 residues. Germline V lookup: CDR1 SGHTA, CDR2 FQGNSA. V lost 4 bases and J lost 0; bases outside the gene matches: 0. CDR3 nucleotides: TGTGCCAGCAGCTGGGACAGTAGCAATCAGCCCCAGCATTTT. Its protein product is CASSWDSSNQPQHF.

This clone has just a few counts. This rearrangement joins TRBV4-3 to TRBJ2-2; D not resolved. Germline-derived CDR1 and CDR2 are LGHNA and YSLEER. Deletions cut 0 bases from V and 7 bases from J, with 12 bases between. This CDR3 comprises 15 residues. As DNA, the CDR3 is TGCGCCAGCAGCCAAGATAAGTTGGGGATCGGGGAGCTGTTTTTT. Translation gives CASSQDKLGIGELFF.

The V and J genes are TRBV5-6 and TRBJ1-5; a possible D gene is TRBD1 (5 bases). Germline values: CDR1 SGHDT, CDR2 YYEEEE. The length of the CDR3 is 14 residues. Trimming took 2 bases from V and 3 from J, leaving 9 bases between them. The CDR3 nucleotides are TGTGCCAGCAGCTTCGGGACGGACAATCAGCCCCAGCATTTT. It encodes CASSFGTDNQPQHF.